A single sample gave rise to the 18 T cell receptor beta chains below, sequenced in a study of CD8 T cells in Susac syndrome. Reverse transcription of roughly 0.45 to 1 ug RNA was carried out with random hexamers. TCRdb redid the calling of the immunoSEQ multiplex PCR reads with MiXCR, one entry per CDR3 protein. The table has 180,000 or so distinct CDR3 sequences, about 95% seen once. The sequencing input was CD4+ T cells from PBMCs. The receptors were gathered from a human donor in good health.

V and J are TRBV6-1 and TRBJ2-4, with D perhaps TRBD2 (7 bases). The CDR3 contains 17 residues. The germline V gene has CDR1 MNHNS and CDR2 SASEGT. The germline V and J ends were trimmed by 3 bases and 0 bases, with 15 bases remaining between them. The chain's CDR3 is CASSDRRGRGAKNIQYF. The CDR3 DNA is TGTGCCAGCAGTGACCGAAGGGGGAGGGGAGCCAAAAACATTCAGTACTTC.

The rearrangement joins TRBV7-9 to TRBJ2-5, with a possible D match to TRBD2 (6 bases). V was trimmed by 5 bases and J by 3 bases, leaving 13 bases between them. This CDR3 is built from 14 residues. Germline loops: CDR1 SEHNR, CDR2 FQNEAQ (reference sequence). The CDR3 here is CASSPASVEETQYF. CDR3 DNA sequence: TGTGCCAGCAGCCCGGCTAGCGTCGAAGAGACCCAGTACTTC.

The CDR3 is CASNSALRPYEQYF. CDR3 sequence (DNA): TGTGCCAGCAACTCGGCCCTTAGGCCCTACGAGCAGTACTTC. The chain recombines TRBV9 with TRBJ2-7; D not certain. Germline values: CDR1 SGDLS, CDR2 YYNGEE. The length of the CDR3 is 14 residues. Deletions cut 6 bases from V and 2 bases from J, with 15 bases between.

The rearrangement links TRBV23-1 to TRBJ2-3; D possibly matches TRBD1 or TRBD2 (5 bases each). TRBV23-1 is placed among ORFs of uncertain function. V was clipped by 6 bases and J by 4 bases, with 11 bases between them. This CDR3 comprises 13 residues. The CDR3 is CASRPRGADTQYF. The DNA of the CDR3 is TGCGCCAGCAGACCACGGGGCGCAGATACGCAGTATTTT.

This clonotype was counted a single time. The V call is TRBV18, the J call TRBJ2-7, with TRBD2 matching over 9 bases. V was clipped by 2 bases and J by 7 bases; unmatched bases: 6. The CDR3 covers 14 residues. The germline V gene encodes CDR1 KGHSH and CDR2 LQKENI. CDR3 region: CASSPNSGSSEQYF. CDR3 DNA: TGTGCCAGCTCACCAAATAGCGGGAGTTCGGAGCAGTACTTC.

This rearrangement joins TRBV27 to TRBJ1-2; maybe TRBD1 (5 bases). V was clipped by 6 bases and J by 4 bases, with 21 bases between them. This CDR3 comprises 16 residues. Germline-derived CDR1 and CDR2 are MNHEY and SMNVEV (reference sequence). The CDR3 DNA reads as TGTGCCAGCAGCCTAGGGGCTGCGGTCCGTCCCTATGGCTACACCTTC. Protein sequence: CASSLGAAVRPYGYTF.

The V and J genes are TRBV3-1 and TRBJ2-7, with D possibly called TRBD1 or TRBD2 (7 bases each). Per the germline V gene, CDR1 is LGHDT and CDR2 is YNNKEL (reference sequence). Trimming cost V 8 bases and J 2 bases, with 16 bases left between them. CDR3 length: 14 amino acids. The CDR3 loop is CASRKRDSTYEQYF. CDR3 DNA: TGTGCCAGCCGAAAGCGGGACAGCACCTACGAGCAGTACTTC.

The chain employs TRBV3-1 and TRBJ1-1; D might be TRBD1 (6 bases). The V end lost 1 base, the J end lost 1 base, and 16 bases lay between the germline ends. In germline, CDR1 is LGHDT, CDR2 YNNKEL (reference sequence). The CDR3 has 17 amino acids. The CDR3 nucleotides are TGTGCCAGCAGCCAAGGCCCTGGGGGGGCGCGGAACACTGAAGCTTTCTTT. Amino acid sequence: CASSQGPGGARNTEAFF.

The sample holds one count of this clonotype. J is TRBJ2-3 and V is TRBV30; the match to TRBD2 covers 10 bases. CDR3 size: 15 residues. In germline, CDR1 is GTSNPN, CDR2 SVGIG (reference sequence). With 3 bases clipped from V and 7 bases from J, the junction kept 10 bases outside the gene matches. The CDR3 DNA sequence: TGTGCCTGGAGGCCTAGCGGGAGCGGCTCGAATACGCAGTATTTT. This sequence encodes CAWRPSGSGSNTQYF.

CDR3 amino acids: CATGTSAGEQFF. The CDR3 nucleotides are TGTGCCACCGGGACTAGCGCCGGTGAGCAGTTCTTC. This sequence joins TRBV24-1 and TRBJ2-1; 10 nucleotides match TRBD2. With V trimmed by 9 bases and J by 9 bases, 4 bases remained unmatched. Germline CDR1 and CDR2: KGHDR and SFDVKD. This CDR3 comprises 12 residues.

The J gene is TRBJ1-1, the V gene TRBV29-1, with no clear D. Germline CDR1 SQVTM, CDR2 ANQGSEA. The CDR3 is 12 amino acids. Deletions cut 3 bases from V and 6 bases from J, with 11 bases between. The CDR3 loop is CSVDGAGAEAFF. The CDR3 DNA is TGCAGCGTTGATGGTGCGGGAGCTGAAGCTTTCTTT.

This clonotype has only a few counts. The chain links TRBV19 to TRBJ1-5; possibly TRBD1 for D (5 bases). From germline, CDR1 is LNHDA and CDR2 SQIVND (reference sequence). The CDR3 is 13 residues long. V lost 5 bases to trimming and J lost 4 bases, with 9 bases between them. This CDR3 is CASSATGNQPQHF. The CDR3 region has the DNA TGTGCCAGTAGTGCAACAGGTAATCAGCCCCAGCATTTT.

The rearrangement joins TRBV29-1 to TRBJ2-1; D remains ambiguous. The germline V gene has CDR1 SQVTM and CDR2 ANQGSEA. Trimming cost V 5 bases and J 4 bases, with 9 bases left between them. There are 12 residues in the CDR3. The CDR3 loop is CSVSSIYNEQFF. The CDR3 nucleotides read TGCAGCGTTTCCAGCATTTACAATGAGCAGTTCTTC.

This chain links TRBV3-1 with TRBJ2-2, with D perhaps assigned TRBD1 or TRBD2 (5 bases each). From germline, CDR1 is LGHDT and CDR2 YNNKEL (reference sequence). The CDR3 has 15 residues. The germline V and J ends were trimmed by 4 bases and 4 bases, with 13 bases remaining between them. The CDR3 DNA sequence: TGTGCCAGCAGCCGGGGGACGCAGTCCACCGGGGAGCTGTTTTTT. Translated: CASSRGTQSTGELFF. The full variable domain, its missing parts supplied by reference TRBV3-1 and TRBJ2-2, is DTAVSQTPKYLVTQMGNDKSIKCEQNLGHDTMYWYKQDSKKFLKIMFSYNNKELIINETVPNRFSPKSPDKAHLNLHINSLELGDSAVYFCASSRGTQSTGELFFGEGSRLTVL.

V is TRBV5-1 and J is TRBJ2-7; 9 bases match TRBD2. The CDR3 consists of 13 residues. V trimming: 8 bases; J trimming: 0 bases; junction bases outside the gene matches: 3. Germline loops: CDR1 SGHRS, CDR2 YFSETQ. This CDR3 reads CASRTSDSYEQYF. For the CDR3, the DNA is TGCGCCAGTCGGACTAGCGACTCCTACGAGCAGTACTTC.

This clonotype was found once. J is TRBJ2-3 and V is TRBV7-9; TRBD2 matches at 11 bases. With 5 bases clipped from V and 2 bases from J, the junction kept 12 bases outside the gene matches. Germline lookup yields CDR1 SEHNR and CDR2 FQNEAQ (reference sequence). This CDR3 has 18 residues. The chain's CDR3 is CASSLTNLAGGNTDTQYF. CDR3 in DNA: TGTGCCAGCAGCCTTACGAACCTAGCGGGAGGAAACACAGATACGCAGTATTTT.

The chain joins TRBV7-2 to TRBJ2-5, with 7 bases that match TRBD2. Germline V gene data show CDR1 as SGHTA and CDR2 as FQGNSA. The CDR3 has 15 amino acids. The V and J ends lost 5 bases and 3 bases, in that order; junction bases with no gene match: 9. CDR3 coding DNA: TGTGCCAGCAGCCTACCAGGGACTATAAAAGAGACCCAGTACTTC. This encodes CASSLPGTIKETQYF.

The chain links TRBV11-1 to TRBJ2-1; a weak D match, TRBD2 (5 bases). Germline values: CDR1 SGHAT, CDR2 FQDESV (reference sequence). CDR3 size: 13 residues. V was pared by 5 bases and J by 9 bases, with 14 bases between. CDR3 in DNA: TGTGCCAGCAGCCTACGTACAGAGGGTGAGCAGTTCTTC. This translates into CASSLRTEGEQFF. Supplemented by reference TRBV11-1 and TRBJ2-1, the full variable domain reads EAEVAQSPRYKITEKSQAVAFWCDPISGHATLYWYRQILGQGPELLVQFQDESVVDDSQLPKDRFSAERLKGVDSTLKIQPAELGDSAMYLCASSLRTEGEQFFGPGTRLTVL.